These T cell receptor beta chains were read from a single sample in a study of blood T cells in healthy people across ages. TCRdb reprocessed the 5' RACE reads with MiXCR, giving one entry per CDR3 protein. The sample has some 1.8 million distinct CDR3 sequences, roughly two fifths seen once; the top ten hold 20% to 25%. Source material: blood. These TCRs come from a human donor in good health. Each CDR3 is given with its conserved first and last residue. The D gene is left open where the match is weak. Not every row has a clone size; where given, it reads once, few, many or a size class.

TRBD1,TRBJ2-4,TRBV29-1,14,.,TGCTGCGTTGAAGATCAGGGGGTCGCGGAGGAGCAGTACTTC,CCVEDQGVAEEQYF
TRBD1,TRBJ2-7,TRBV28,13,.,TGTGCCATCCGACAGGGGAATTCCAACGAGCAGTACTTC,CAIRQGNSNEQYF
TRBD1,TRBJ2-7,TRBV3-1,13,few,TGTGCCAGCAGCCCGCGGACAGGGCCCGAGCAGTACTTC,CASSPRTGPEQYF
TRBD1,TRBJ2-1,TRBV9,15,few,TGTGCCAGCAGCGCTAGGACAGGGATCAACAATGAGCAGTTCTTC,CASSARTGINNEQFF
.,TRBJ1-2,TRBV5-6,13,.,TGTGCCAGCAGCACTGACCGGGTCTATGGCTACACCTTC,CASSTDRVYGYTF
.,TRBJ2-7,TRBV20-1,15,.,TGCAGTGCTAGAGATCGACGCACTCCTTCCTACGAGCAGTACTTC,CSARDRRTPSYEQYF
.,TRBJ1-5,TRBV7-2,15,.,TGTGCCAGCAGCTCGACCTTTGGTTTCAATCAGCCCCAGCATTTT,CASSSTFGFNQPQHF
TRBD1,TRBJ1-2,TRBV20-1,12,.,TGCAGTGCCCCCCCCGGGACAGTTGGCTACACCTTC,CSAPPGTVGYTF
.,TRBJ1-1,TRBV7-3,13,.,TGTGCCAGCAGCTCCTACGAGGGCACTGAAGCTTTCTTT,CASSSYEGTEAFF
.,TRBJ2-6,TRBV29-1,14,many,TGCAGCCCGAAAATGGCGTTCCAGGCCAACGTCCTGACTTTC,CSPKMAFQANVLTF
TRBD2,TRBJ2-7,TRBV6-6,15,.,TGTGCCAGCAGTTCAAGGGAGGGCACCACCTACGAGCAGTACTTC,CASSSREGTTYEQYF
TRBD1,TRBJ1-2,TRBV24-1,13,.,TGTGCCACCGGTGATGGACAGGGGCACGGCTACACCTTC,CATGDGQGHGYTF
.,TRBJ2-1,TRBV12-3/TRBV12-4,15,.,TGTGCCAGCAGTTTGTCCGTACAGGTCGACAATGAGCAGTTCTTC,CASSLSVQVDNEQFF
.,TRBJ1-5,TRBV4-1,18,.,TGCGCCAGCAGCCAAATCAATTTCGTGGGGTATAGCAATCAGCCCCAGCATTTT,CASSQINFVGYSNQPQHF
TRBD1,TRBJ1-2,TRBV28,14,.,TGTGCCAGCAGGCTCTCAGGGGGTTACTATGGCTACACCTTC,CASRLSGGYYGYTF
TRBD2,TRBJ2-5,TRBV7-2,15,.,TGTGCCAACAGCCCGATAGCGGGGGGCTGGGAGACCCAGTACTTC,CANSPIAGGWETQYF
.,TRBJ1-2,TRBV9,15,.,TGTGCCAACGGCAAACCGGGGGAGAGGCTAGGAGGCTACACCTTC,CANGKPGERLGGYTF
TRBD1,TRBJ1-2,TRBV20-1,12,few,TGCAGTGCTACCCGACAGGGCCTTCAGTACACCTTC,CSATRQGLQYTF
.,TRBJ2-3,TRBV9,15,.,TGTGCCAGCAGCGCTGAGTTGGGGGAGGCAGATGCGCAGTATTTT,CASSAELGEADAQYF
.,TRBJ2-7,TRBV7-6,15,few,TGTGCCAGCAGCTTAGGGCATACGGGCCCCTACGAGCAGTACTTC,CASSLGHTGPYEQYF
.,TRBJ1-1,TRBV6-1,14,.,TGTGCCAGCAGTGAACGACTGGGCGGGACTGAAGCTTTCTTT,CASSERLGGTEAFF
.,TRBJ2-3,TRBV7-8,14,few,TGTGCCAGCAGCTTTGGGAGTTTTAGAGATACGCAGTATTTT,CASSFGSFRDTQYF
.,TRBJ1-1,TRBV5-1,15,few,TGCGCCAGCAGCTTGGTTGGGGGCTGGAACACTGAAGCTTTCTTT,CASSLVGGWNTEAFF
.,TRBJ1-1,TRBV15,13,.,TGTGCCGTACCGGGCCCGGGGTACACTGAAGCTTTCTTT,CAVPGPGYTEAFF
.,TRBJ1-1,TRBV2,13,few,TGTGCCAGCATGAGGGCGCCGAACACTGAAGCTTTCTTT,CASMRAPNTEAFF
.,TRBJ1-2,TRBV3-1,14,.,TGTGCCAGCAGCCACGCGGGCCAGGCCTATGGCTACACCTTC,CASSHAGQAYGYTF
.,TRBJ2-7,TRBV12-3/TRBV12-4,14,few,TGTGCCAGCACAACAATAGGACAAGACTACGAGCAGTACTTC,CASTTIGQDYEQYF
.,TRBJ2-5,TRBV20-1,16,few,TGCAGTGCTAGGGATGGGTCGGACAGCCAGTGGGAGACCCAGTACTTC,CSARDGSDSQWETQYF
.,TRBJ1-2,TRBV28,14,few,TGTGCCAGCAGTTTATGGCAGACTAACTATGGCTACACCTTC,CASSLWQTNYGYTF
.,TRBJ1-1,TRBV9,13,.,TGTGCCAGCAGCGTAGGAATGGGTACTGAAGCTTTCTTT,CASSVGMGTEAFF
.,TRBJ1-1,TRBV12-3/TRBV12-4,13,.,TGTGCCAGCAGGTACACCCAAGGTACTGAAGCTTTCTTT,CASRYTQGTEAFF
.,TRBJ1-2,TRBV7-9,13,.,TGTGCCAGCAGCTTAGAGACAGACGATGGCTACACCTTC,CASSLETDDGYTF
TRBD1,TRBJ2-1,TRBV20-1,17,few,TGCAGTGCTAGAGATGACGTAGGGACAGGGACCTACAATGAGCAGTTCTTC,CSARDDVGTGTYNEQFF
.,TRBJ2-7,TRBV20-1,12,few,TGCAGTGCTAGGATAGCTTCGGGGGAGCAGTACTTC,CSARIASGEQYF
.,TRBJ1-5,TRBV7-9,12,few,TGTGCCAGCACCTTAGAGGGCCAGCCCCAGCATTTT,CASTLEGQPQHF
TRBD2,TRBJ2-7,TRBV29-1,13,few,TGCAGCGTAAAAGGGATAGCGGGGCGGGAGCAGTACTTC,CSVKGIAGREQYF
.,TRBJ1-2,TRBV7-2,19,.,TGTGCCAGCAGCCCGAGAACCGGGTTACATCTTTCGGCTAACTATGGCTACACCTTC,CASSPRTGLHLSANYGYTF